Below are 13 T cell receptor beta chains sequenced from a single sample in a study of CD8 T cells in Susac syndrome. RNA was extracted with the RNeasy kit, and a quantity of roughly 0.5 to 1 ug was reverse transcribed using random hexamers. TCRdb passed the immunoSEQ multiplex PCR reads through MiXCR, listing each CDR3 protein once. This table has 75,000 to 100,000 distinct CDR3 sequences, approximately 93% appearing once. The sample consisted of CD8+ T cells from PBMCs. The receptors come from a human donor with Susac syndrome.

This chain uses TRBV6-5 with TRBJ2-5; TRBD1 is a possible D gene (6 bases). The length of the CDR3 is 15 residues. In germline, CDR1 is MNHEY, CDR2 SVGAGI. Trimming removed 6 bases at V and 4 bases at J, with 18 bases between. The CDR3, as DNA: TGTGCCAGCAGCCCCTTGACAGGCTTAAGAGAGACCCAGTACTTC. Its protein is CASSPLTGLRETQYF.

The chain recombines TRBV6-5 with TRBJ1-5, with TRBD1 identical over 8 bases. The J segment lost 4 bases and the V segment lost 0 bases, leaving 2 bases of the junction unmatched. This CDR3 spans 15 amino acids. From germline, CDR1 is MNHEY and CDR2 SVGAGI. CDR3 DNA: TGTGCCAGCAGTTACTCGAGACAGGGGAATCAGCCCCAGCATTTT. Its translation: CASSYSRQGNQPQHF.

In its sample, this clonotype was seen once. The gene calls are TRBV7-6 and TRBJ2-5; D remains ambiguous. CDR3 length equals 15 residues. Trimming removed 5 bases at V and 4 bases at J, with 17 bases between. The V gene's germline CDR1 is SGHVS and CDR2 FNYEAQ. The CDR3 here is CASSPPINVVETQYF. The CDR3 nucleotides are TGTGCCAGCAGCCCCCCTATCAACGTCGTAGAGACCCAGTACTTC.

The chain has TRBV29-1 and TRBJ2-7; weak D call: TRBD2 (6 bases). Germline V gives CDR1 SQVTM, CDR2 ANQGSEA. Between the trimmed V and J ends, which lost 3 bases and 3 bases, there was a span of 9 bases. The CDR3 is 12 amino acids. In nucleotides, the CDR3 is TGCAGCGTTGAGGCGGGGAGCTACGAGCAGTACTTC. It encodes CSVEAGSYEQYF.

The chain carries TRBV3-1 and TRBJ2-1; TRBD2 agrees at 13 bases. The V gene end was trimmed by 0 bases and the J gene end by 4 bases; junction bases not matched to a gene: 3. The germline V gene has CDR1 LGHDT and CDR2 YNNKEL (reference sequence). The CDR3 has 17 amino acids. This CDR3 reads CASSQDLTSGRYNEQFF. CDR3 sequence (DNA): TGTGCCAGCAGCCAAGATTTGACTAGCGGGAGGTACAATGAGCAGTTCTTC.

In nucleotides, the CDR3 is TGCGCCAGCAGCCGGGGGAGGGCGAATGAAAAACTGTTTTTT. It is translated as CASSRGRANEKLFF. This sequence joins TRBV4-3 and TRBJ1-4; perhaps TRBD1 as D (5 bases). This CDR3 is built from 14 residues. The V gene lost 4 bases and the J gene lost 5 bases, with 11 bases spanning the gap. Germline CDR1 LGHNA, CDR2 YSLEER.

This chain uses TRBV12-3 or TRBV12-4 with TRBJ1-4; 7 bases are a match to TRBD1. The CDR3 consists of 14 residues. The V and J ends lost 3 bases and 8 bases, in that order; junction bases with no gene match: 6. CDR3 protein: CASSFRDREEKLFF. DNA for the CDR3: TGTGCCAGCAGTTTTCGAGACAGGGAGGAAAAACTGTTTTTT.

Points on this clonotype: At one of its ends the junction is not consistent with the germline gene, which may arise from a read error. CDR3 in amino acids: CASSLEFGRVTSGSAVF. CDR3 in DNA: TGTGCCAGCAGCTTAGAATTCGGTCGGGTCACTAGCGGGAGCGCGGTCTTC. J is TRBJ2-1 and V is TRBV7-8, with 11 positions matching TRBD2. The CDR3 totals 17 residues. Germline loops: CDR1 SGHVS, CDR2 FQNEAQ.

The chain combines TRBV12-3 or TRBV12-4 with TRBJ2-2; possible D gene TRBD2, 6 bases. The CDR3 length is 15 residues. The V end lost 11 bases, the J end lost 5 bases, and 21 bases lay between the germline ends. The CDR3 sequence: CAGREAGGVTGELFF. In DNA form, the CDR3 reads TGTGCCGGGAGAGAGGCGGGCGGGGTTACCGGGGAGCTGTTTTTT.

The rearrangement uses TRBV5-6 and TRBJ2-4; D is unclear. Germline values: CDR1 SGHDT, CDR2 YYEEEE. The V end was cut by 4 bases, the J end by 6 bases, with 8 bases between. There are 12 residues in the CDR3. In DNA form, the CDR3 reads TGTGCCAGCAGCCCGCCGGGAAACATTCAGTACTTC. Translated, it gives CASSPPGNIQYF.

Here the CDR3 DNA reads TGTGCCAGCAGCTCCGGGGCGCAGACCCAGTACTTC. As protein: CASSSGAQTQYF. The chain employs TRBV7-9 and TRBJ2-5; D is perhaps TRBD1 or TRBD2 (5 bases each). The CDR3 contains 12 residues. The V gene lost 4 bases and the J gene lost 6 bases, with 9 bases spanning the gap. Germline V gene data show CDR1 as SEHNR and CDR2 as FQNEAQ (reference sequence).

This clonotype ranks as medium-sized. The chain couples TRBV27 to TRBJ1-2; no definite D call. Trimming left V 0 bases short and J 1 base short, with 6 bases between. CDR1 MNHEY and CDR2 SMNVEV come from the germline V gene (reference sequence). CDR3 length: 14 amino acids. Here the CDR3 reads CASSLSYNNYGYTF. The CDR3 DNA follows: TGTGCCAGCAGTTTATCGTACAATAACTATGGCTACACCTTC.

This sequence joins TRBV5-4 and TRBJ2-2, with D perhaps matching TRBD1 (5 bases). V was clipped by 4 bases and J by 2 bases, with 18 bases between them. CDR1 and CDR2 (germline): SGHNT, YYREEE (reference sequence). The CDR3 consists of 17 residues. The CDR3 sequence is CASSAGRGSKNTGELFF. CDR3 DNA: TGTGCCAGCAGCGCCGGAAGGGGAAGCAAAAACACCGGGGAGCTGTTTTTT.